The next 3 T cell receptor beta chains were all read from a single sample in a study of regulatory T cells in long-lasting Graves disease. Time point: newly diagnosed GD, antithyroid drugs for less than 3 months. The TCR library used RNA extracted from PBMCs. In building TCR beta libraries, iRepertoire HTBI primers were used together with Arm-PCR of CDR3 regions. TCRdb reanalysed the multiplex PCR reads using MiXCR and keeps one entry per CDR3 protein. The sample carries over 400,000 distinct CDR3 sequences, 13% to 15% recorded once. The sample was also reused in another study, on T cells in Graves' hyperthyroidism and ophthalmopathy.

The sequences come from peripheral blood mononuclear cells (PBMCs), collected at new diagnosis, from a patient treated with antithyroid drugs. These receptors all come from a woman in her fifties or sixties with Graves disease.

This clonotype turned up a few times. The chain joins TRBV4-1 to TRBJ1-5, with 8 bases identical to TRBD1. V dropped 1 base and J dropped 2; count of bases not matched to a gene: 4. The CDR3 has 16 residues. CDR1 MGHRA and CDR2 YSYEKL come from the germline V gene. CDR3 DNA: TGCGCCAGCAGCCAAGCTCTGGGACAGGGCAATCAGCCCCAGCATTTT. It encodes CASSQALGQGNQPQHF.

As concerns this clonotype: An end of the junction differs from the germline gene, which may be a read error. The J gene is TRBJ1-1, the V gene TRBV12-3 or TRBV12-4; TRBD1 aligns across 10 bases. The CDR3 sequence is 13 residues long. The CDR3 DNA reads TGTGTCAGCAGTTTCGGGACAGGGGCTGAAGCTTTCTTT. This sequence encodes CVSSFGTGAEAFF.

This clonotype was seen more than once but under ten times. J is TRBJ1-1 and V is TRBV6-1, with TRBD1 as a possible D gene (6 bases). Germline CDR1 reads MNHNS; CDR2 reads SASEGT. Trimming shortened V by 6 bases and J by 2 bases, and 13 bases separated the two germline ends. CDR3 length: 14 residues. This chain's CDR3 is CASRIDRRNTEAFF. The CDR3 coding sequence is TGTGCCAGCAGGATAGACAGGCGCAACACTGAAGCTTTCTTT.